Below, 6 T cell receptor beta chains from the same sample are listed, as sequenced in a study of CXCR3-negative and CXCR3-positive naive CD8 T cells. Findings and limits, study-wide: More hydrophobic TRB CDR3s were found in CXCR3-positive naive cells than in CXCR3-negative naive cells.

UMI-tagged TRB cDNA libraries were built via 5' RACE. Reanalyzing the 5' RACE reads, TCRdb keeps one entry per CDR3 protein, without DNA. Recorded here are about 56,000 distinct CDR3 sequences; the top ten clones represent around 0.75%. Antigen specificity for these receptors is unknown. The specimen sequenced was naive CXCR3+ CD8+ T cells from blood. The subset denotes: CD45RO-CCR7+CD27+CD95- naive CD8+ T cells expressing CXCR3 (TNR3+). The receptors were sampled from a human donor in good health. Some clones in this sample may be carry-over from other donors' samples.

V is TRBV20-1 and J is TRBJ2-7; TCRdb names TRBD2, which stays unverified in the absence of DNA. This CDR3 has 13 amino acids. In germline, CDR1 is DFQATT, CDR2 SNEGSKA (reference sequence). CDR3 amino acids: CSGPRGQTYEQYF.

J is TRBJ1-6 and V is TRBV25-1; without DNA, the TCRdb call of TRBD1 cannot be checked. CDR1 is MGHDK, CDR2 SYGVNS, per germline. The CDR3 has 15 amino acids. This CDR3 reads CASSDRGDDDSPLHF.

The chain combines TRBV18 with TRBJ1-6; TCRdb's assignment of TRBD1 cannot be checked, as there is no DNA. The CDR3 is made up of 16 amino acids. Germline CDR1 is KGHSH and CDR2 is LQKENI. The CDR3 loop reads CASSPPRTGNGSPLHF.

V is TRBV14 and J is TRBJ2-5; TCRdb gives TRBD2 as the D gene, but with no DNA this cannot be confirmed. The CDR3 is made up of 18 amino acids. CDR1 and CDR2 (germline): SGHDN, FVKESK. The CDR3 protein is CASSQAPGLALEGETQYF.

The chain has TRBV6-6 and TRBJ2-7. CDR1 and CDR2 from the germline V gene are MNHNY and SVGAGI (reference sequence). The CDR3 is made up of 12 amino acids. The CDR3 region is CASGVYSYEQYF.

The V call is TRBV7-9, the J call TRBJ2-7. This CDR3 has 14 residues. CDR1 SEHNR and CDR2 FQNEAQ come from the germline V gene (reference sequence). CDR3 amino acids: CASSSDRSSYEQYF.